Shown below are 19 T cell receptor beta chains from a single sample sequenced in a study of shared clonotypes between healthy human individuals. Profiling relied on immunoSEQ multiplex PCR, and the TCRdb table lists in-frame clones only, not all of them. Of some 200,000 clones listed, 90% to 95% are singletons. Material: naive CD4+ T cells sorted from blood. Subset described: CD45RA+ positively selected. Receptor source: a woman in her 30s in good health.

The CDR3 is CASSLSGTTYNEQFF. CDR3 DNA: TGCGCCAGCAGCTTGAGCGGGACCACCTACAATGAGCAGTTCTTC. The chain employs TRBV5-1 and TRBJ2-1; 7 nucleotides align to TRBD2. The V gene end was trimmed by 1 base and the J gene end by 2 bases; junction bases not matched to a gene: 3. The CDR3 spans 15 residues. Germline loops: CDR1 SGHRS, CDR2 YFSETQ.

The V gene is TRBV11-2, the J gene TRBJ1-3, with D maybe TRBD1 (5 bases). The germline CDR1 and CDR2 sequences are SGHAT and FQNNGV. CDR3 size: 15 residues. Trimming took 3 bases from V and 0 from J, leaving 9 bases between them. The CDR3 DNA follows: TGTGCCAGCAGCTTGGCGGGGCTCTCTGGAAACACCATATATTTT. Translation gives CASSLAGLSGNTIYF.

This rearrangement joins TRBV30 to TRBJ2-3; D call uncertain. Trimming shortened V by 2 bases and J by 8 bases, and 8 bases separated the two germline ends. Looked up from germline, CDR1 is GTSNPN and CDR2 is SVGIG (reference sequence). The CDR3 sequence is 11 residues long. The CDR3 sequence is CAWSPSGTQYF. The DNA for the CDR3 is TGTGCCTGGAGTCCTTCGGGTACGCAGTATTTT.

This CDR3 reads CASRLEVGQLMDTEAFF. The CDR3 bases are TGTGCCAGCAGACTCGAAGTAGGTCAGTTAATGGACACTGAAGCTTTCTTT. The V and J genes are TRBV7-2 and TRBJ1-1; D not resolved. This CDR3 has 17 residues. The germline V gene encodes CDR1 SGHTA and CDR2 FQGNSA. Trimming shortened V by 6 bases and J by 3 bases, and 23 bases separated the two germline ends.

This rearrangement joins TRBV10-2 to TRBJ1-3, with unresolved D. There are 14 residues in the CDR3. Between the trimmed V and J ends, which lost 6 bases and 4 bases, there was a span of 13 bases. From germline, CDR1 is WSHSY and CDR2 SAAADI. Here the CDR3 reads CASREAGGGNTIYF. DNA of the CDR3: TGCGCCAGCAGGGAGGCGGGCGGGGGAAACACCATATATTTT.

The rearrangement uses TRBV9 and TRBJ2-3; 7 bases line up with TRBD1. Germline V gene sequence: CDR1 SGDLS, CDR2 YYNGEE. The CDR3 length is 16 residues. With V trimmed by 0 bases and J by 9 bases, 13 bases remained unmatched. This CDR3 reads CASSVDRGRPQGTQYF. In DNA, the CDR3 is TGTGCCAGCAGCGTAGACAGGGGAAGACCTCAGGGGACGCAGTATTTT.

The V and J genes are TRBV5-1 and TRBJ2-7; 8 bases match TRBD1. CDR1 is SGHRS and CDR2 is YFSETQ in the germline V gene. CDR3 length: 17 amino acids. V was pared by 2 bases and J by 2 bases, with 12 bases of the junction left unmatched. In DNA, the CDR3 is TGCGCCAGCAGCTTTCTCCCCCAGACAGGGGTCCCCTACGAGCAGTACTTC. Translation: CASSFLPQTGVPYEQYF.

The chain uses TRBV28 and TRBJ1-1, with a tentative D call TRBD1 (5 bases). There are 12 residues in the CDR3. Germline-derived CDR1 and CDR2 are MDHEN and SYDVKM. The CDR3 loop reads CEAGGLNTEAFF. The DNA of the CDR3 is TGTGAAGCGGGGGGATTGAACACTGAAGCTTTCTTT.

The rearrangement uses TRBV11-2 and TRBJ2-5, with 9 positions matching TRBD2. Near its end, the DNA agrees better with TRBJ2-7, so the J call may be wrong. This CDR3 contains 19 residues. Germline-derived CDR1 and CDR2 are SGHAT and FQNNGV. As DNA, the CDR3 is TGTGCCAGCAGCGTGGCGGGAGGGCGAGGGGTAATTGACTCCTACGAGCAGTACTTC. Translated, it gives CASSVAGGRGVIDSYEQYF.

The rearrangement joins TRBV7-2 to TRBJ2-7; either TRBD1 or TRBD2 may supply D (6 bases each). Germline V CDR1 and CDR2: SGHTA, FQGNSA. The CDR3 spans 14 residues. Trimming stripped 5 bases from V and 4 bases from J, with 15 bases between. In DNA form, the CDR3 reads TGTGCCAGCAGCCCCCACGGGGGCGCGTACGAGCAGTACTTC. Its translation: CASSPHGGAYEQYF.

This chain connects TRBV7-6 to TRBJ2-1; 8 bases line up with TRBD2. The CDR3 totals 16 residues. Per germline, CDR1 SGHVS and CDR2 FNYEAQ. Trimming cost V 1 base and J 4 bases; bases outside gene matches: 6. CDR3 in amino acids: CASSLVSGLGYNEQFF. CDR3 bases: TGTGCCAGCAGCTTAGTATCGGGACTAGGGTACAATGAGCAGTTCTTC.

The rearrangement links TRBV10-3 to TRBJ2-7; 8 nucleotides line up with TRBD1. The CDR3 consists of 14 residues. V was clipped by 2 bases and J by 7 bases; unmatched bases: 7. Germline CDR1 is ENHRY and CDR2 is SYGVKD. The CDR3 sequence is CAISEARGLQEQYF. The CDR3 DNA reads TGTGCCATCAGTGAGGCCAGGGGGCTACAGGAGCAGTACTTC.

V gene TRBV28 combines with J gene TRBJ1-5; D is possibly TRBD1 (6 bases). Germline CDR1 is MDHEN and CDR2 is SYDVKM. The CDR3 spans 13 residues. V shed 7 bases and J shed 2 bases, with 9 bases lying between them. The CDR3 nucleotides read TGTGCCAGCAAGAGGGGGGGCAATCAGCCCCAGCATTTT. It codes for CASKRGGNQPQHF.

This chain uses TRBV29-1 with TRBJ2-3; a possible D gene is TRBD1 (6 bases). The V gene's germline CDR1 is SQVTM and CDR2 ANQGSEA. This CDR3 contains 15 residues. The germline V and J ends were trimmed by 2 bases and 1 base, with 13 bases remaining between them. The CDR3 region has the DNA TGCAGCGTTGAAAGGGTATACAGGGGCACAGATACGCAGTATTTT. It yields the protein CSVERVYRGTDTQYF.

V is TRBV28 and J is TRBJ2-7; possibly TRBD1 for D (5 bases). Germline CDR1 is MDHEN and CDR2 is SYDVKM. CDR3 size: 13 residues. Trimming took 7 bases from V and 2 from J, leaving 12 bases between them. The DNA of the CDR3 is TGTGCCAGCACCTACAGGAGCCCCTACGAGCAGTACTTC. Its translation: CASTYRSPYEQYF. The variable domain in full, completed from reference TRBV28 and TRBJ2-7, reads DVKVTQSSRYLVKRTGEKVFLECVQDMDHENMFWYRQDPGLGLRLIYFSYDVKMKEKGDIPEGYSVSREKKERFSLILESASTNQTSMYLCASTYRSPYEQYFGPGTRLTVT.

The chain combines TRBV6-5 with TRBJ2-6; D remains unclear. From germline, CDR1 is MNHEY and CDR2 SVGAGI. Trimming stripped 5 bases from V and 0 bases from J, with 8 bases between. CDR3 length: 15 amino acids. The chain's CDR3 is CASSRLTSGANVLTF. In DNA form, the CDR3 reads TGTGCCAGCAGTAGACTGACCTCTGGGGCCAACGTCCTGACTTTC.

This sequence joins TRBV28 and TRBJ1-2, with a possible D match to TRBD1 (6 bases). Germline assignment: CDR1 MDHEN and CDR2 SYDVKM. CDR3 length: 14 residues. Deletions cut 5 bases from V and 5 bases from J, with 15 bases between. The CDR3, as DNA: TGTGCCAGCAGTCCCCATACAGGGCCATATGGCTACACCTTC. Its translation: CASSPHTGPYGYTF.

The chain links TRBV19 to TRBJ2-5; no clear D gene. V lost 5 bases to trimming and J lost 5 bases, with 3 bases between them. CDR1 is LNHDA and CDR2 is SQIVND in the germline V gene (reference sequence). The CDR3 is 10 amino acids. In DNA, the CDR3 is TGTGCCAGTAGTCGTGAGACCCAGTACTTC. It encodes CASSRETQYF. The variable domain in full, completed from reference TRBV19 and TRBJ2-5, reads DGGITQSPKYLFRKEGQNVTLSCEQNLNHDAMYWYRQDPGQGLRLIYYSQIVNDFQKGDIAEGYSVSREKKESFPLTVTSAQKNPTAFYLCASSRETQYFGPGTRLLVL.

CDR3: CARTTGTYGYTF. CDR3 in DNA: TGCGCCCGCACTACCGGGACTTATGGCTACACCTTC. J is TRBJ1-2 and V is TRBV23-1; tentatively, D is TRBD1 (5 bases). TRBV23-1 is treated as an ORF (open reading frame) with a function not yet certain. The CDR3 spans 12 residues. The ends were cut back, 11 bases at V and 5 bases at J, with 15 bases in the middle.